This is a list of T cell receptor beta chains from one sample in a study of T cells after yellow fever vaccination. From the 5' RACE reads, TCRdb called clonotypes with MiXCR, one entry per CDR3 protein. The table shows approximately 510,000 distinct CDR3 sequences, with 21% occurring only once. This specimen was PBMCs, taken 21 days after the first yellow fever vaccination. The receptors shown here come from a man aged 18 to 29 who received the YFV17D yellow fever vaccine. The conserved cysteine and the conserved F or W are not part of the CDR3 here. The order of the fields is CDR3 protein, V gene, J gene.

CDR3 protein: ASSLEGSDSQPQH
V gene: TRBV12-3/TRBV12-4
J gene: TRBJ1-5

CDR3 protein: ASVPARSGVNNEQF
V gene: TRBV11-1
J gene: TRBJ2-1

CDR3 protein: ATSRAGGSYNEQF
V gene: TRBV15
J gene: TRBJ2-1

CDR3 protein: ASSFGTGNQETQY
V gene: TRBV11-1
J gene: TRBJ2-5

CDR3 protein: ASSSFRGRTDSPLH
V gene: TRBV11-1
J gene: TRBJ1-6

CDR3 protein: ASSQGAGTGAYEQY
V gene: TRBV4-1
J gene: TRBJ2-7

CDR3 protein: ASRTGGGTGELF
V gene: TRBV7-2
J gene: TRBJ2-2

CDR3 protein: ASSQDSTTDTQY
V gene: TRBV7-9
J gene: TRBJ2-3

CDR3 protein: ASSISGGALNEQF
V gene: TRBV7-3
J gene: TRBJ2-1

CDR3 protein: ASSRDRGGYGYT
V gene: TRBV7-2
J gene: TRBJ1-2

CDR3 protein: ASTKGGTGALYEQY
V gene: TRBV3-1
J gene: TRBJ2-7

CDR3 protein: ASSPSSRNEQF
V gene: TRBV7-6
J gene: TRBJ2-1

CDR3 protein: ATRGAGHNSNQPQH
V gene: TRBV15
J gene: TRBJ1-5

CDR3 protein: ASRRGGPTDTQY
V gene: TRBV6-1
J gene: TRBJ2-3

CDR3 protein: ASSYTQRTTHTQY
V gene: TRBV7-9
J gene: TRBJ2-3

CDR3 protein: ASSLLETNEQF
V gene: TRBV5-6
J gene: TRBJ2-1

CDR3 protein: ASRRSTGSNQPQH
V gene: TRBV6-1
J gene: TRBJ1-5

CDR3 protein: ASSLGYQAF
V gene: TRBV5-1
J gene: TRBJ1-1

CDR3 protein: ASSLGDYVSDTQY
V gene: TRBV7-2
J gene: TRBJ2-3

CDR3 protein: SALGPSGANVLT
V gene: TRBV20-1
J gene: TRBJ2-6

CDR3 protein: ASREGVAGGNEQF
V gene: TRBV6-1
J gene: TRBJ2-1

CDR3 protein: SARARGVMRSEKLF
V gene: TRBV20-1
J gene: TRBJ1-4

CDR3 protein: ASSPATEAF
V gene: TRBV18
J gene: TRBJ1-1

CDR3 protein: ASRPGTGEEGETQY
V gene: TRBV12-3/TRBV12-4
J gene: TRBJ2-5

CDR3 protein: ASSWGGRGTKETQY
V gene: TRBV7-6
J gene: TRBJ2-5

CDR3 protein: ASSLRQGKDTGELF
V gene: TRBV6-2/TRBV6-3
J gene: TRBJ2-2

CDR3 protein: ASSSVGQGLNYGYT
V gene: TRBV12-3/TRBV12-4
J gene: TRBJ1-2

CDR3 protein: ACRGGEDEQF
V gene: TRBV27
J gene: TRBJ2-1

CDR3 protein: ASSLSLVRETQY
V gene: TRBV7-2
J gene: TRBJ2-5

CDR3 protein: SVEDRYIHEQF
V gene: TRBV29-1
J gene: TRBJ2-1

CDR3 protein: ASSPQGENTEAF
V gene: TRBV18
J gene: TRBJ1-1

CDR3 protein: ASSLEWGGRGEQF
V gene: TRBV7-6
J gene: TRBJ2-1

CDR3 protein: ASGHRTGAYNEQF
V gene: TRBV6-2/TRBV6-3
J gene: TRBJ2-1

CDR3 protein: ASSRQGVNAEAF
V gene: TRBV4-1
J gene: TRBJ1-1

CDR3 protein: ASSLDRERGNIQY
V gene: TRBV7-8
J gene: TRBJ2-4

CDR3 protein: ASSLERGPEAF
V gene: TRBV5-5
J gene: TRBJ1-1

CDR3 protein: ASSLAGGGETQY
V gene: TRBV7-2
J gene: TRBJ2-5

CDR3 protein: ASSSTGTDLYHGYT
V gene: TRBV5-1
J gene: TRBJ1-2

CDR3 protein: ASRGLLSTGYT
V gene: TRBV12-3/TRBV12-4
J gene: TRBJ1-2

CDR3 protein: SGLRTSGQETQY
V gene: TRBV20-1
J gene: TRBJ2-5

CDR3 protein: ASSNPGTGSNSPLH
V gene: TRBV28
J gene: TRBJ1-6